This TCR beta chain was documented in a study of blood T cells in healthy people across ages. Study-level points and caveats: The study could not conclusively compare naive and antigen-experienced cells, given its unsorted PBMCs.

Isolating PBMCs gave at least 6.5 million of these cells per sample. This clonotype turned up a few times. The antigen is undetermined. A second PCR, run for about 7 to 11 cycles, used a sample-barcoded 5' primer plus a J-beta primer mix. TCRdb reprocessed the 5' RACE reads with MiXCR, giving one entry per CDR3 protein. The sample includes 1.5 million or so distinct CDR3 sequences, about 40% seen only once; the top ten take 6.5% to 10%. Trimming took 6 bases from V and 0 from J, leaving 8 bases between them. Per the germline V gene, CDR1 is SNHLY and CDR2 is FYNNEI. The CDR3 length is 13 residues. The rearrangement links TRBV2 to TRBJ1-1; D is uncertain. This sequence originates from a woman aged 18-29 years in good health. Material: blood. The CDR3 DNA reads as TGTGCCAGCAGGGGAACAGTGAACACTGAAGCTTTCTTT. It specifies CASRGTVNTEAFF.